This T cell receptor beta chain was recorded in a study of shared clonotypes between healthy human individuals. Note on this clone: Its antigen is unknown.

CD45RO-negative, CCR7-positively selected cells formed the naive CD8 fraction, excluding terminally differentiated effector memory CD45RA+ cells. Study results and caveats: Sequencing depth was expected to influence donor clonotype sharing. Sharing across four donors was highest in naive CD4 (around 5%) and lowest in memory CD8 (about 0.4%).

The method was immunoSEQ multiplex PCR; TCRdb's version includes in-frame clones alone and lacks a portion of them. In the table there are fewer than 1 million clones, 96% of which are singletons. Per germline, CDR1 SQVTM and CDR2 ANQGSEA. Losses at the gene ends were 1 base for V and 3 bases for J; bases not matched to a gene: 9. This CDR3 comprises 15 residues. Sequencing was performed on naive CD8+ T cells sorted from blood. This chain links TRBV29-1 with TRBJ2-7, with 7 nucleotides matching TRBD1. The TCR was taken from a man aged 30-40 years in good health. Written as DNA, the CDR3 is TGCAGCGTTGAAGCGGAACAGGGGACCCTCTACGAGCAGTACTTC. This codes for CSVEAEQGTLYEQYF.